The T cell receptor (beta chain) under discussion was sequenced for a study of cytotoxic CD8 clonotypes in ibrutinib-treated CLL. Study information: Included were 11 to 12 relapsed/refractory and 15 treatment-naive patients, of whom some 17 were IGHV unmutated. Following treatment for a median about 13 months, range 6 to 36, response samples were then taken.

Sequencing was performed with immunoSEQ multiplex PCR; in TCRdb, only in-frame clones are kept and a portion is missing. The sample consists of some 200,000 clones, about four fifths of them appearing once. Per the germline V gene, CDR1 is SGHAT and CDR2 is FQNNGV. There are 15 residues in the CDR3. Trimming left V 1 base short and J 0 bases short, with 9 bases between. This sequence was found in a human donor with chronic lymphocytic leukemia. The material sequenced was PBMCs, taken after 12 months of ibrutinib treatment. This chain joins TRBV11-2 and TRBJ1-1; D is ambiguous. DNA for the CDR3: TGTGCCAGCAGCTTAGGTATCGGGGTGAACACTGAAGCTTTCTTT. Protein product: CASSLGIGVNTEAFF.